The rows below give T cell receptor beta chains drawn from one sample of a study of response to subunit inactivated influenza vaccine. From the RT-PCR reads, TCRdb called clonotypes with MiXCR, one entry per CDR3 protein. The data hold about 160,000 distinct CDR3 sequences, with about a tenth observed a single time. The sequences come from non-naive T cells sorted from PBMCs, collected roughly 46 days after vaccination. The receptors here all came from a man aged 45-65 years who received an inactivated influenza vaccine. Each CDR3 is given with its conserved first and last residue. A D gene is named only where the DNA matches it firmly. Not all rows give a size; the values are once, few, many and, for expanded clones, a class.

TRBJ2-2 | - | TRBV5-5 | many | CASSYGDTGELFF | TGTGCCAGCAGCTACGGGGACACCGGGGAGCTGTTTTTT
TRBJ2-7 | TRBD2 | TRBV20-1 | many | CSAEGASGRAQDEQYF | TGCAGTGCGGAGGGGGCCAGCGGGAGGGCCCAGGACGAGCAGTACTTC
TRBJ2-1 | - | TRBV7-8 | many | CASSLAVGINEQFF | TGTGCCAGCAGCTTAGCGGTAGGGATAAATGAGCAGTTCTTC
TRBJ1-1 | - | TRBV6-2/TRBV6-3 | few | CASSYGGLNTEAFF | TGTGCCAGCAGTTATGGCGGACTAAACACTGAAGCTTTCTTT
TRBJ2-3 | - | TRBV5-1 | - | CASSLDGFTQYF | TGCGCCAGCAGCTTGGATGGGTTTACGCAGTATTTT
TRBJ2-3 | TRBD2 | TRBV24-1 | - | CATSDLPAGGSDTQYF | TGTGCCACCAGTGATTTACCAGCGGGAGGTTCTGATACGCAGTATTTT
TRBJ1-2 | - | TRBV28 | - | CASTGGERGYTF | TGTGCCAGCACTGGGGGCGAGAGAGGCTACACCTTC
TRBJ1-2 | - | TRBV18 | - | CASSPRENYGYTF | TGTGCCAGCTCACCGAGGGAGAACTATGGCTACACCTTC
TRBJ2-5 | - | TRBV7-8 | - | CASSLSAGAGETQYF | TGTGCCAGCAGCTTATCGGCGGGGGCGGGGGAGACCCAGTACTTC
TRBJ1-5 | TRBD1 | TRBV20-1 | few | CSAQQGAYDNQPQHF | TGCAGTGCCCAACAGGGGGCGTATGACAATCAGCCCCAGCATTTT
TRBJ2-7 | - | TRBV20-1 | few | CSARDRGGGGEQYF | TGCAGTGCTAGAGATCGGGGTGGTGGTGGAGAGCAGTACTTC
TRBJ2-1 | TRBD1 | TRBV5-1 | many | CASSPRGYHEQFF | TGCGCCAGCAGCCCCAGGGGGTACCATGAGCAGTTCTTC
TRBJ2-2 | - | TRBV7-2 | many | CASSLRSLNTGELFF | TGTGCCAGCAGCTTAAGGTCTTTGAACACCGGGGAGCTGTTTTTT
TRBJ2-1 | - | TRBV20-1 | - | CSASPTGRIGNEQFF | TGCAGTGCTAGCCCAACAGGGAGGATCGGCAATGAGCAGTTCTTC
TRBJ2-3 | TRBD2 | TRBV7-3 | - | CASSSSGTSGTWVDTQYF | TGTGCCAGCAGTTCCTCCGGGACTAGCGGGACTTGGGTAGATACGCAGTATTTT
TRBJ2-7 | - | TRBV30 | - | CAWSQGLLLDEQYF | TGTGCCTGGAGCCAAGGACTCCTTCTGGACGAGCAGTACTTC